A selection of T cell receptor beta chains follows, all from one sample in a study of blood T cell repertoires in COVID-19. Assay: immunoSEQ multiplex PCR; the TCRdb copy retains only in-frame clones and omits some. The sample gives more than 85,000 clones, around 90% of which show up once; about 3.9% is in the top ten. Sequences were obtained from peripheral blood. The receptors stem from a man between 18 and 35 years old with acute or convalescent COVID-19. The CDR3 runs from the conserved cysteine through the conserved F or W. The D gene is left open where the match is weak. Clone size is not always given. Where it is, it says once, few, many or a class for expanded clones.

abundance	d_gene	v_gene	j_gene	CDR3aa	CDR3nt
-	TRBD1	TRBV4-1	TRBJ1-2	CASSQYPPGTGTNYGYTF	TGCGCCAGCAGCCAATATCCTCCCGGGACAGGGACTAACTATGGCTACACCTTC
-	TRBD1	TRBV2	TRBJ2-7	CASSQGLPSYEQYF	TGTGCCAGCTCACAGGGGCTCCCCTCCTACGAGCAGTACTTC
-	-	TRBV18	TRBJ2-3	CASSPPGASTDTQYF	TGTGCCAGCTCACCACCAGGGGCCAGCACAGATACGCAGTATTTT
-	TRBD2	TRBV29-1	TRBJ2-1	CSVEVFELGLAGHYNEQFF	TGCAGCGTTGAGGTTTTTGAGCTCGGCTTAGCGGGGCATTACAATGAGCAGTTCTTC
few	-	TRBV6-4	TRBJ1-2	CASSVRLHYGYTF	TGTGCCAGCAGTGTTCGACTCCACTATGGCTACACCTTC
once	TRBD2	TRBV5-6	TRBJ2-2	CASSFYVAGGNTGELFF	TGTGCCAGCAGCTTCTACGTAGCGGGAGGAAACACCGGGGAGCTGTTTTTT
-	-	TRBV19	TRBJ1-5	CASSAQARIQPQHF	TGTGCCAGTAGTGCACAGGCCCGGATTCAGCCCCAGCATTTT
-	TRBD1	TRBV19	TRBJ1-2	CASIRGRGREGYTF	TGTGCCAGTATAAGGGGCAGGGGGCGAGAGGGCTACACCTTC
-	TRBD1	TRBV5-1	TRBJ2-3	CASSPQTGGSNTQYF	TGCGCCAGCAGCCCACAGACAGGGGGCTCAAATACGCAGTATTTT
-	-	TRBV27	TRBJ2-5	CASSFRGKETQYF	TGTGCCAGCAGTTTCCGGGGGAAAGAGACCCAGTACTTC
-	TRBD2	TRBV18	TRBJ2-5	CASYTGGEETQYF	TGTGCCAGCTACACGGGAGGTGAGGAGACCCAGTACTTC
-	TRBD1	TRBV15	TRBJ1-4	CATSRDPGTGGEKLFF	TGTGCCACCAGCAGAGATCCAGGGACAGGGGGGGAAAAACTGTTTTTT
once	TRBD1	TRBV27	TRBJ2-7	CASSAGRTGSSYEQYF	TGTGCCAGCAGCGCGGGAAGGACAGGGAGCTCCTACGAGCAGTACTTC
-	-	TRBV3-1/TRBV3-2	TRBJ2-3	CASSLLRGDTQYF	TGTGCCAGCAGCCTCCTCCGGGGAGATACGCAGTATTTT
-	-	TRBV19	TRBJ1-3	CASKPDRAGNTIYF	TGTGCCAGTAAACCCGACCGGGCTGGAAACACCATATATTTT
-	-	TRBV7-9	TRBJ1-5	CASSDDGQYARQPQHF	TGTGCCAGCAGCGATGATGGACAGTACGCACGTCAGCCCCAGCATTTT
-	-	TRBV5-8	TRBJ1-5	CASSLEGGIQPQHF	TGTGCCAGCAGCTTGGAAGGGGGAATTCAGCCCCAGCATTTT
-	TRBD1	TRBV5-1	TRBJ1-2	CASSSGQDYGYTF	TGCGCCAGCAGCTCGGGACAGGACTATGGCTACACCTTC
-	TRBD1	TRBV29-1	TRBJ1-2	CSVLDREDGYTF	TGCAGCGTTCTTGACAGGGAGGATGGCTACACCTTC
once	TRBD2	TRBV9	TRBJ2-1	CASSVGPGGVHNEQFF	TGTGCCAGCAGCGTAGGTCCGGGGGGGGTCCACAATGAGCAGTTCTTC
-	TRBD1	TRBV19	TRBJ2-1	CASSWDRGPYNEQFF	TGTGCCAGTAGTTGGGACAGGGGGCCCTACAATGAGCAGTTCTTC
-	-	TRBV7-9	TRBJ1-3	CASSWVGAGGNTIYF	TGTGCCAGCAGCTGGGTCGGTGCCGGGGGAAACACCATATATTTT
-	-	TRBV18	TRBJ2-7	CASSPSQVTSYEQYF	TGTGCCAGCTCACCTAGTCAAGTCACCTCCTACGAGCAGTACTTC
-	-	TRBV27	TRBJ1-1	CASSPFPTGSTEAFF	TGTGCCAGCAGTCCTTTCCCGACAGGCAGTACTGAAGCTTTCTTT